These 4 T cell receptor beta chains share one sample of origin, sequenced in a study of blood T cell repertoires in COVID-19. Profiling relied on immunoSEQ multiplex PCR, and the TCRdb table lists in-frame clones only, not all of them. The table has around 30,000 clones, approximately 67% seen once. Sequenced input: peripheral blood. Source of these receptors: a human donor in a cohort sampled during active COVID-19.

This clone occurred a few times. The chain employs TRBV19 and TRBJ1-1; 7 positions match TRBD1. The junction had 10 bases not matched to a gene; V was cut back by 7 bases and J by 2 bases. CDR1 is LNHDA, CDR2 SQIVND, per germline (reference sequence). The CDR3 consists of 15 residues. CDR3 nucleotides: TGTGCCAGTACTGAAAACAGGGGAGCCAACACTGAAGCTTTCTTT. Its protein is CASTENRGANTEAFF.

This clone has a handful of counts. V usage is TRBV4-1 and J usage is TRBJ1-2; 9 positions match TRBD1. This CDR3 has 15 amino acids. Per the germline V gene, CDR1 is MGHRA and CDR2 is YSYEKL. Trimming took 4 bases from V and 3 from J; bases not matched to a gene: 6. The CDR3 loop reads CASSPYRGQDYGYTF. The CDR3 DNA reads TGCGCCAGCAGCCCTTACAGGGGGCAAGACTATGGCTACACCTTC.

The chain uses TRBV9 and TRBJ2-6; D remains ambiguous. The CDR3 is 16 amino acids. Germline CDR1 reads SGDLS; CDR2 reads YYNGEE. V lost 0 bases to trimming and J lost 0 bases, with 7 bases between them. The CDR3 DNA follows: TGTGCCAGCAGCGTAGGACGGAGCTCTGGGGCCAACGTCCTGACTTTC. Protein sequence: CASSVGRSSGANVLTF.

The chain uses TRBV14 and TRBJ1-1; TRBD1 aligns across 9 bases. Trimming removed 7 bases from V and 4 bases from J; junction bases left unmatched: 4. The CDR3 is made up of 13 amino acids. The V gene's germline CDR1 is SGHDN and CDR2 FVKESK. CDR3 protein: CASTLTGGTEAFF. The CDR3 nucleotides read TGTGCCAGCACCCTGACAGGGGGCACTGAAGCTTTCTTT. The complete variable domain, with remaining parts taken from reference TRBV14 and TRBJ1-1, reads EAGVTQFPSHSVIEKGQTVTLRCDPISGHDNLYWYRRVMGKEIKFLLHFVKESKQDESGMPNNRFLAERTGGTYSTLKVQPAELEDSGVYFCASTLTGGTEAFFGQGTRLTVV.